The sequence of this T cell receptor (beta chain) was determined in a study of shared clonotypes between healthy human individuals. About the research overall: CD4 naive cells filled three plates per donor, CD4 memory three, CD8 naive two and CD8 memory one.

The germline V gene has CDR1 MDHEN and CDR2 SYDVKM. This CDR3 spans 14 amino acids. V lost 5 bases, J lost 4 bases, and 13 bases lay in between. Sequencing was performed with immunoSEQ multiplex PCR; in TCRdb, only in-frame clones are kept and a portion is missing. This table has some 1,100,000 clones, around 78% appearing once. Sequencing was done on a sample of memory CD4+ T cells from PBMCs. Subset: CD45RA-negative fraction. The rearrangement uses TRBV28 and TRBJ2-3; perhaps TRBD1 as D (6 bases). The sequence was obtained from a man aged 18 to 30 in good health. Some clones in this sample may be carry-over from other donors' samples. The CDR3 loop reads CASSLVQGSDTQYF. CDR3 nucleotide sequence: TGTGCCAGCAGTCTAGTACAGGGATCAGATACGCAGTATTTT.